The 32 T cell receptor beta chains in this list originate from one sample, sequenced in a study of yellow fever vaccine responses in identical twins. TCRdb redid the calling of the RT-PCR reads with MiXCR, one entry per CDR3 protein. Among nearly 950 distinct CDR3 sequences listed, roughly 80% were seen once. The specimen comprised T cells from blood (PBMCs), unsorted or a sorted subset (not recorded which), sampled before or after yellow fever vaccination (not recorded which). The receptors were gathered from a female donor who received the yellow fever vaccine.

This clonotype was detected only a few times. The chain uses TRBV12-3 or TRBV12-4 and TRBJ2-1, with TRBD2 as a possible D gene (6 bases). This CDR3 region has 15 residues. The germline V and J ends were trimmed by 6 bases and 4 bases, with 16 bases remaining between them. CDR3 residues: CASSPIGGTYNEQFF. The CDR3 nucleotides are TGTGCCAGCAGCCCCATCGGGGGAACATACAATGAGCAGTTCTTC.

The chain carries TRBV23-1 and TRBJ2-5; TRBD2 matches at 7 bases. TRBV23-1 is classed as an ORF, of uncertain function. This CDR3 comprises 13 residues. With V trimmed by 1 base and J by 5 bases, 1 base remained unmatched. The CDR3 bases are TGCGCCAGCAGTCAATTGGGAGGGGAGACCCAGTACTTC. Translated, it gives CASSQLGGETQYF.

This chain uses TRBV7-6 with TRBJ1-4; D remains unclear. V dropped 0 bases and J dropped 8 bases, with 7 bases sitting between them. The CDR3 has 13 amino acids. CDR1 and CDR2 (germline): SGHVS, FNYEAQ. In DNA form, the CDR3 reads TGTGCCAGCAGCTTAGCGCATCCCGAAAAACTGTTTTTT. This gives the protein CASSLAHPEKLFF.

The chain carries TRBV11-3 and TRBJ2-1, with 7 positions matching TRBD2. CDR1 and CDR2 (germline): SGHNT, YENEEA. The V gene end was trimmed by 1 base and the J gene end by 7 bases; junction bases not matched to a gene: 10. The CDR3 contains 16 residues. The CDR3 is CASSLGGGASWNEQFF. The CDR3 DNA reads as TGTGCCAGCAGCTTAGGGGGGGGAGCTTCTTGGAATGAGCAGTTCTTC.

The chain combines TRBV6-4 with TRBJ2-1; weak D call: TRBD1 (5 bases). Germline values: CDR1 MRHNA, CDR2 SNTAGT. The CDR3 covers 14 residues. V lost 2 bases and J lost 4, with 9 bases in between. The CDR3 sequence: CASSDRGSYNEQFF. The CDR3 DNA reads TGTGCCAGCAGTGACAGGGGATCTTACAATGAGCAGTTCTTC.

The rearrangement uses TRBV12-3 or TRBV12-4 and TRBJ1-1; D is unclear. V was shortened by 1 base and J by 4 bases, with 10 bases between the two germline ends. This CDR3 has 14 amino acids. This CDR3 is CASSLGGAGTEAFF. In nucleotides, the CDR3 is TGTGCCAGCAGTTTAGGCGGTGCGGGCACTGAAGCTTTCTTT.

The chain has TRBV4-1 and TRBJ2-1; a weak D match, TRBD2 (5 bases). Germline values: CDR1 MGHRA, CDR2 YSYEKL. Trimming removed 4 bases at V and 8 bases at J, with 9 bases between. The CDR3 consists of 12 residues. The CDR3 spells CASSPNSDEQFF. The CDR3 DNA follows: TGCGCCAGCAGCCCAAATAGCGATGAGCAGTTCTTC.

The chain has TRBV20-1 and TRBJ1-2, with D perhaps matching TRBD1 (6 bases). The CDR3 runs 12 residues. Germline V lookup: CDR1 DFQATT, CDR2 SNEGSKA (reference sequence). CDR3 amino acids: CKGDQPNYGYTF. The CDR3 DNA reads TGCAAGGGGGACCAACCTAACTATGGCTACACCTTC.

J is TRBJ2-7 and V is TRBV15; D is unresolved. The germline V gene encodes CDR1 LNHNV and CDR2 YYDKDF (reference sequence). The V gene lost 1 base and the J gene lost 4 bases, with 8 bases spanning the gap. The CDR3 has 13 residues. The CDR3 here is CATSRGAAYEQYV. The CDR3 nucleotides are TGTGCCACCAGCAGAGGGGCTGCGTACGAGCAGTACGTC.

The chain has TRBV14 and TRBJ2-7, with D uncertain. From germline, CDR1 is SGHDN and CDR2 FVKESK. CDR3 length: 19 amino acids. V lost 0 bases, J lost 0 bases, and 21 bases lay in between. This CDR3 is CASSQDCRVPFWSSYEQYV. The CDR3 DNA reads TGTGCCAGCAGCCAAGATTGCCGGGTTCCCTTTTGGAGCTCCTACGAGCAGTACGTC.

The DNA of the CDR3 is TGCAGCGTTGAAGCCTATGGCTACACCTTC. It yields the protein CSVEAYGYTF. This chain links TRBV29-1 with TRBJ1-2; D unclear. The CDR3 is 10 residues long. Between the trimmed V and J ends, which lost 1 base and 4 bases, there was a span of 1 base. Germline CDR1 is SQVTM and CDR2 is ANQGSEA.

This clonotype was seen just once. This chain uses TRBV4-1 with TRBJ1-1; the match to TRBD1 covers 8 bases. The V gene end was trimmed by 1 base and the J gene end by 6 bases; junction bases not matched to a gene: 7. Germline lookup yields CDR1 MGHRA and CDR2 YSYEKL. This CDR3 is 15 amino acids long. The CDR3: CASSQVQGGDPEAFF. CDR3 bases: TGCGCCAGCAGCCAAGTACAGGGGGGCGACCCTGAAGCTTTCTTT.

V and J are TRBV30 and TRBJ2-7, with D unresolved. The ends were cut back, 1 base at V and 3 bases at J, with 13 bases in the middle. CDR1 is GTSNPN, CDR2 SVGIG, per germline (reference sequence). CDR3 length equals 14 residues. CDR3 sequence: CAWSGSAALYEQYF. CDR3 sequence (DNA): TGTGCCTGGAGTGGCTCGGCGGCCCTCTACGAGCAGTACTTC.

The chain recombines TRBV11-1 with TRBJ2-1; the D gene could be TRBD1 or TRBD2 (5 bases each). This CDR3 comprises 12 residues. V lost 1 base, J lost 10 bases, and 8 bases lay in between. Germline V CDR1 and CDR2: SGHAT, FQDESV (reference sequence). Here the CDR3 reads CASSLGDAEQFF. CDR3 nucleotides: TGTGCCAGCAGCTTAGGGGACGCCGAGCAGTTCTTC.

The rearrangement joins TRBV3-1 to TRBJ2-2; D is uncertain. Germline CDR1 is LGHDT and CDR2 is YNNKEL (reference sequence). The length of the CDR3 is 16 residues. V shed 1 base and J shed 0 bases, with 9 bases lying between them. The CDR3 bases are TGTGCCAGCAGCCAAGTCGGCGGACCGAACACCGGGGAGCTGTTTTTT. Protein sequence: CASSQVGGPNTGELFF.

The chain is built from TRBV15 and TRBJ2-1; D is uncertain. Deletions cut 6 bases from V and 3 bases from J, with 9 bases between. Germline assignment: CDR1 LNHNV and CDR2 YYDKDF (reference sequence). CDR3 size: 13 residues. CDR3 DNA: TGTGCCACCAGATCCGGCGGCTACAATGAGCAGTTCTTC. Amino acids: CATRSGGYNEQFF.

This chain's CDR3 is CASSQDLTAPTEQYF. The CDR3 DNA reads as TGCGCCAGCAGCCAAGATTTAACGGCACCAACCGAGCAGTACTTC. The V call is TRBV4-3, the J call TRBJ2-7; D is unresolved. The CDR3 contains 15 residues. Between the trimmed V and J ends, which lost 0 bases and 6 bases, there was a span of 15 bases. The germline gives CDR1 LGHNA, CDR2 YSLEER.

This chain uses TRBV5-4 with TRBJ2-2, with unresolved D. Per the germline V gene, CDR1 is SGHNT and CDR2 is YYREEE (reference sequence). This CDR3 spans 16 amino acids. The ends were cut back, 0 bases at V and 3 bases at J, with 12 bases in the middle. The CDR3 sequence is CASSLVPHSYTGELFF. In DNA, the CDR3 is TGTGCCAGCAGCTTGGTCCCCCACAGCTACACCGGGGAGCTGTTTTTT.

The chain recombines TRBV5-6 with TRBJ1-5; D call uncertain. Germline V gene lookup returns CDR1 SGHDT and CDR2 YYEEEE. CDR3 size: 14 residues. Trimming cost V 0 bases and J 2 bases, with 6 bases left between them. CDR3 sequence: CASSLALGNQPQHF. Here the CDR3 DNA reads TGTGCCAGCAGCTTGGCCTTGGGCAATCAGCCCCAGCATTTT.

This chain connects TRBV20-1 to TRBJ2-3; 13 bases are a match to TRBD2. After removal of 2 bases from V and 4 bases from J, the junction contained 6 bases not matched to a gene. The CDR3 spans 16 residues. Germline V CDR1 and CDR2: DFQATT, SNEGSKA (reference sequence). The CDR3 nucleotides are TGCAGTGCTAGACCTCGGACTAGCGGGGGTGCAGATACGCAGTATTTT. Translation gives CSARPRTSGGADTQYF.

The rearrangement links TRBV10-3 to TRBJ2-3, with TRBD1 as a possible D gene (5 bases). The germline V and J ends were trimmed by 2 bases and 1 base, with 13 bases remaining between them. The V gene's germline CDR1 is ENHRY and CDR2 SYGVKD. The CDR3 is 16 residues long. In DNA, the CDR3 is TGTGCCATCAGTGAGCCTGGCCAGACAGGCACAGATACGCAGTATTTT. Translation gives CAISEPGQTGTDTQYF.

The chain combines TRBV9 with TRBJ2-7, with 7 bases identical to TRBD1. Trimming took 6 bases from V and 2 from J; bases not matched to a gene: 8. The germline V gene encodes CDR1 SGDLS and CDR2 YYNGEE. This CDR3 has 14 amino acids. This chain's CDR3 is CASIQPGTAYEQYV. CDR3 nucleotide sequence: TGTGCCAGCATACAACCCGGGACAGCCTACGAGCAGTACGTC.

This clonotype is a singleton in its sample. This chain uses TRBV6-5 with TRBJ1-6; perhaps TRBD1 as D (5 bases). V lost 0 bases and J lost 9, with 12 bases in between. The CDR3 runs 15 residues. The germline CDR1 and CDR2 sequences are MNHEY and SVGAGI. CDR3 amino acids: CASSYSKLGGSPLHF. As DNA, the CDR3 is TGTGCCAGCAGTTACTCGAAACTGGGGGGTTCACCCCTCCACTTT.

The chain recombines TRBV29-1 with TRBJ1-1; D is unresolved. CDR1 SQVTM and CDR2 ANQGSEA come from the germline V gene. The CDR3 has 13 amino acids. Trimming pared 6 bases from V and 1 base from J, leaving 12 bases between. The DNA of the CDR3 is TGCAGCGTCGCGGGTAACCCGAACACTGAAGCTTTCTTT. Translated: CSVAGNPNTEAFF.

J is TRBJ1-6 and V is TRBV4-3, with 7 bases matching TRBD1. The CDR3 covers 17 residues. V lost 0 bases and J lost 6; bases outside the gene matches: 8. CDR1 LGHNA and CDR2 YSLEER come from the germline V gene. The CDR3 protein is CASSQDQTGQSNSPLHF. Written as DNA, the CDR3 is TGCGCCAGCAGCCAAGATCAAACGGGACAGAGTAATTCACCCCTCCACTTT.

The chain carries TRBV7-6 and TRBJ1-1; D is unclear. The ends were cut back, 1 base at V and 0 bases at J, with 9 bases in the middle. CDR3 length: 15 amino acids. Germline V gene data show CDR1 as SGHVS and CDR2 as FNYEAQ. CDR3 coding DNA: TGTGCCAGCAGCTTAGACGGAACGTTGAACACTGAAGCTTTCTTT. Protein sequence: CASSLDGTLNTEAFF.

This chain connects TRBV15 to TRBJ1-1; unclear D gene. V was clipped by 2 bases and J by 5 bases, with 18 bases between them. This CDR3 region has 16 residues. CDR1 and CDR2 (germline): LNHNV, YYDKDF (reference sequence). The CDR3 region has the DNA TGTGCCACCAGCAGACCCGTGGTGGGCGGCGGGACTGAAGCTTTCTTT. It is translated as CATSRPVVGGGTEAFF.

DNA of the CDR3: TGCGCCAGCAGTTCGACAGGGGAAAATTCACCCCTCCACTTT. Encoded protein: CASSSTGENSPLHF. The V gene is TRBV5-1, the J gene TRBJ1-6, with 8 bases matching TRBD1. Trimming at V came to 5 bases and at J to 7 bases, leaving 5 bases not matched to a gene. Germline CDR1 reads SGHRS; CDR2 reads YFSETQ. The CDR3 totals 14 residues.

The chain uses TRBV4-1 and TRBJ1-1; 9 bases are shared with TRBD1. This CDR3 spans 15 amino acids. Germline CDR1 is MGHRA and CDR2 is YSYEKL. Trimming took 3 bases from V and 2 from J; bases not matched to a gene: 4. CDR3: CASSQTTGGNTEAFF. The CDR3 DNA follows: TGCGCCAGCAGCCAGACAACAGGGGGCAACACTGAAGCTTTCTTT.

The CDR3 DNA reads as TGTGCCACCAGTCGGAACACTGAAGCTTTCTTT. Translating gives CATSRNTEAFF. V usage is TRBV15 and J usage is TRBJ1-1, with D uncertain. The CDR3 spans 11 residues. Germline V CDR1 and CDR2: LNHNV, YYDKDF (reference sequence). V lost 6 bases, J lost 1 base, and 3 bases lay in between.

This clonotype was recorded a few times. The rearrangement joins TRBV12-3 or TRBV12-4 to TRBJ2-3, with no clear D. The CDR3 spans 11 residues. V dropped 4 bases and J dropped 11 bases, with 10 bases sitting between them. The CDR3 nucleotides read TGTGCCAGCAGTTACTTCACCAGGCAGTATTTT. This sequence encodes CASSYFTRQYF.

The chain uses TRBV5-4 and TRBJ2-1; D is unclear. V was cut by 3 bases and J by 0 bases, with 10 bases left in between. Per germline, CDR1 SGHNT and CDR2 YYREEE (reference sequence). The CDR3 runs 15 residues. This CDR3 is CASSSTVSSYNEQFF. The CDR3, as DNA: TGTGCCAGCAGCTCGACGGTTAGCTCCTACAATGAGCAGTTCTTC.